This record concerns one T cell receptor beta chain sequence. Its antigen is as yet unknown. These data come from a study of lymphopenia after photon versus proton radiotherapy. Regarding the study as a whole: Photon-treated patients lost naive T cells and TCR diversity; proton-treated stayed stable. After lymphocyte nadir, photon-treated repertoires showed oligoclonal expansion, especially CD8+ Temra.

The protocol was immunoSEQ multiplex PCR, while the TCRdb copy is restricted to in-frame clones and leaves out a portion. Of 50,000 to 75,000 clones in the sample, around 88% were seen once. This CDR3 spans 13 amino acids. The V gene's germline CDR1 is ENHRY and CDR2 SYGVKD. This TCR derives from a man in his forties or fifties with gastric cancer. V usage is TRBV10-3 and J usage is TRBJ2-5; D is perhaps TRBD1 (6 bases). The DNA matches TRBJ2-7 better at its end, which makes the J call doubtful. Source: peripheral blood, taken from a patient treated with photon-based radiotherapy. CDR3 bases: TGTGCCATCAGTGGACAGGCCTCCTACGAGCAGTACTTC. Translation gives CAISGQASYEQYF.